This T cell receptor (beta chain) was profiled in a study of blood T cell repertoires in COVID-19. Looking at the study overall: Sites in the United States, Italy and Spain provided acute and convalescent COVID-19 samples. PBMCs, B-cell-depleted T cells, or T cells were the source of the cDNA or gDNA that made up the material.

This CDR3 comprises 14 residues. V trimming: 5 bases; J trimming: 9 bases; junction bases outside the gene matches: 7. CDR1 and CDR2 (germline): SGHTA, FQGNSA. In the original processing: The assay estimated nucleated cells by amplifying reference gene primers. Produced via immunoSEQ multiplex PCR; TCRdb's table is partial and in-frame only. The DNA gave D and trimming, while V, J and clone size come from that table. Here the sample spans about 300,000 clones, roughly 90% being singletons. This chain joins TRBV7-2 and TRBJ2-7; 13 bases are shared with TRBD2. What was sequenced was peripheral blood. The sequence was collected from a man between 18 and 35 years old who had recovered from COVID-19. CDR3 nucleotides: TGTGCCAGCAGCCCAACTAGCGGGGGGGCCGGGCAGTACTTC. Translating gives CASSPTSGGAGQYF.